The clone carrying this T cell receptor beta chain is large (0.1 to 1%) within its sample. Sequencing was performed with immunoSEQ multiplex PCR; in TCRdb, only in-frame clones are kept and a portion is missing. Altogether about 1,400 clones are present, about 25% being singletons, with the ten largest covering approximately 11%. Treatment: randomized to nivolumab then ipilimumab (arm A) or the reverse (arm B). The entry originates in a study of sequential checkpoint blockade in melanoma. For the study at large: 75 to 95 pretreatment tumor DNA samples were TCRβ immunosequenced.

Looked up from germline, CDR1 is SGDLS and CDR2 is YYNGEE. The CDR3 runs to 14 residues. V was pared by 3 bases and J by 0 bases, with 9 bases between. Sequencing used tumor tissue (inferred from file names), obtained from a patient given nivolumab and ipilimumab in sequence. The clonotype originates from a human donor with melanoma. This chain connects TRBV9 to TRBJ1-1; D is uncertain. This CDR3 is CASSARQMNTEAFF. CDR3 coding DNA: TGTGCCAGCAGCGCACGACAAATGAACACTGAAGCTTTCTTT.